Each of the 29 T cell receptor beta chains below was sequenced from the same sample in a study of technical replicates of blood from a few donors. Using immunoSEQ multiplex PCR, the repertoire was profiled, and TCRdb retains in-frame clones only, with some absent. The table records some 60,000 clones, around 87% of them present only once. Sequenced: PBMCs. The source is a human donor in good health. Some clones in this sample may be carry-over from other donors' samples.

The rearrangement links TRBV19 to TRBJ1-4, with 9 bases fitting TRBD1. CDR3 length: 14 amino acids. After removal of 7 bases from V and 6 bases from J, the junction contained 6 bases not matched to a gene. CDR1 LNHDA and CDR2 SQIVND come from the germline V gene (reference sequence). DNA of the CDR3: TGTGCCAGTAAACCACAGGGGGCTGATGAAAAACTGTTTTTT. Encoded protein: CASKPQGADEKLFF.

This clone was recorded a few times. The chain carries TRBV7-7 and TRBJ1-1; D may be TRBD1 (6 bases). The germline gives CDR1 SSHAT, CDR2 FNYEAQ (reference sequence). Trimming pared 5 bases from V and 7 bases from J, leaving 14 bases between. The CDR3 has 13 residues. CDR3 in amino acids: CASSQTQGSEAFF. The CDR3 DNA reads TGTGCCAGCAGCCAAACACAGGGCAGTGAAGCTTTCTTT.

The CDR3 reads CASRSRGGSNYGYTF. The DNA of the CDR3 is TGTGCCAGCAGGTCGAGGGGGGGGTCTAACTATGGCTACACCTTC. V is TRBV5-4 and J is TRBJ1-2, with TRBD1 as a possible D gene (6 bases). Per the germline V gene, CDR1 is SGHNT and CDR2 is YYREEE (reference sequence). The V gene lost 5 bases and the J gene lost 0 bases, with 14 bases spanning the gap. This CDR3 has 15 residues.

The chain links TRBV5-4 to TRBJ2-3; 12 bases are a match to TRBD1. Germline CDR1 reads SGHNT; CDR2 reads YYREEE (reference sequence). The trim removed 4 bases at V and 7 bases at J, leaving 10 bases unmatched. The CDR3 is 16 residues long. The CDR3 DNA sequence: TGTGCCAGCAGCCGGCCGGGACAGGGGGCCCTACATACGCAGTATTTT. It translates to CASSRPGQGALHTQYF.

V gene TRBV5-1 combines with J gene TRBJ2-7, with 7 bases that match TRBD1. The CDR3 is 17 amino acids. The germline V gene encodes CDR1 SGHRS and CDR2 YFSETQ. V shed 7 bases and J 1 base; nucleotides not matched to a gene: 17. CDR3 amino acids: CASRPTGRLFYSYEQYF. For the CDR3, the DNA is TGCGCCAGCCGGCCGACAGGGAGATTATTTTATTCCTACGAGCAGTACTTC.

This clone occurred a few times. The chain is built from TRBV7-9 and TRBJ2-1; weak D call: TRBD2 (5 bases). With 4 bases removed from V and 7 bases from J, the gap between germline ends came to 11 bases. The length of the CDR3 is 13 residues. The germline V gene encodes CDR1 SEHNR and CDR2 FQNEAQ (reference sequence). DNA for the CDR3: TGTGCCAGCAGCTCTCTAGCCAAAAATGAGCAGTTCTTC. Translating it yields CASSSLAKNEQFF. The variable domain in full, with the rest retrieved from reference TRBV7-9 and TRBJ2-1, is DTGVSQNPRHKITKRGQNVTFRCDPISEHNRLYWYRQTLGQGPEFLTYFQNEAQLEKSRLLSDRFSAERPKGSFSTLEIQRTEQGDSAMYLCASSSLAKNEQFFGPGTRLTVL.

The V call is TRBV29-1, the J call TRBJ1-1, with TRBD1 matching over 9 bases. CDR1 and CDR2 (germline): SQVTM, ANQGSEA. The CDR3 runs to 13 residues. The J segment lost 5 bases and the V segment lost 4 bases, leaving 5 bases of the junction unmatched. Written as DNA, the CDR3 is TGCAGCGTTGCGACAGGGGGAAGGACTGAAGCTTTCTTT. This gives the protein CSVATGGRTEAFF.

This clone showed up just once. The chain recombines TRBV5-6 with TRBJ1-2, with 7 positions matching TRBD1. The CDR3 has 16 residues. J gave up 2 bases and V 0 bases, and 7 bases lay outside the gene matches. Germline assignment: CDR1 SGHDT and CDR2 YYEEEE. The CDR3 loop reads CASSLVSRGPNYGYTF. CDR3 DNA: TGTGCCAGCAGCTTGGTTTCGAGGGGGCCCAACTATGGCTACACCTTC. Looking up the rest from reference TRBV5-6 and TRBJ1-2 gives the full variable domain: DAGVTQSPTHLIKTRGQQVTLRCSPKSGHDTVSWYQQALGQGPQFIFQYYEEEERQRGNFPDRFSGHQFPNYSSELNVNALLLGDSALYLCASSLVSRGPNYGYTFGSGTRLTVV.

The chain recombines TRBV14 with TRBJ2-2; 9 bases align to TRBD1. CDR1 is SGHDN, CDR2 FVKESK, per germline. Trimming at V came to 4 bases and at J to 1 base, leaving 1 base not matched to a gene. The length of the CDR3 is 15 residues. The CDR3 bases are TGTGCCAGCAGCCTGGGACAGGGGAACACCGGGGAGCTGTTTTTT. Its protein is CASSLGQGNTGELFF. Full variable domain (remainder filled in from reference TRBV14 and TRBJ2-2): EAGVTQFPSHSVIEKGQTVTLRCDPISGHDNLYWYRRVMGKEIKFLLHFVKESKQDESGMPNNRFLAERTGGTYSTLKVQPAELEDSGVYFCASSLGQGNTGELFFGEGSRLTVL.

The rearrangement links TRBV5-1 to TRBJ2-7; 7 bases fit TRBD1. Germline assignment: CDR1 SGHRS and CDR2 YFSETQ. Losses at the gene ends were 0 bases for V and 0 bases for J; bases not matched to a gene: 3. This CDR3 region has 15 residues. The CDR3 reads CASSLDRGGSYEQYF. In DNA form, the CDR3 reads TGCGCCAGCAGCTTGGACAGGGGCGGCTCCTACGAGCAGTACTTC.

The CDR3 DNA sequence: TGTGCCAGCAGCTCTAGAAGGGGCGGAAGCTCCTACGAGCAGTACTTC. Translating gives CASSSRRGGSSYEQYF. V and J are TRBV7-2 and TRBJ2-7; possible D gene TRBD1, 5 bases. Germline CDR1 and CDR2: SGHTA and FQGNSA. CDR3 length: 16 residues. Trimming left V 4 bases short and J 0 bases short, with 16 bases between.

The chain carries TRBV5-1 and TRBJ1-1; D ambiguous. The CDR3 has 14 amino acids. The germline gives CDR1 SGHRS, CDR2 YFSETQ. Between the trimmed V and J ends, which lost 0 bases and 4 bases, there was a span of 10 bases. CDR3 DNA sequence: TGCGCCAGCAGCTTGGGGTCAGTTATCACTGAAGCTTTCTTT. It encodes CASSLGSVITEAFF.

The rearrangement joins TRBV27 to TRBJ2-7; a possible D gene is TRBD2 (5 bases). This CDR3 has 15 residues. Germline V gene sequence: CDR1 MNHEY, CDR2 SMNVEV (reference sequence). V was cut by 2 bases and J by 0 bases, with 11 bases left in between. The CDR3 region is CASSLRGPHSYEQYF. CDR3 DNA: TGTGCCAGCAGTTTACGAGGGCCACACTCCTACGAGCAGTACTTC.

The genes are TRBV7-2 and TRBJ1-2; D might be TRBD1 (5 bases). The CDR3 is 13 residues long. V lost 4 bases and J 4 bases, leaving 10 bases between the germline ends. Germline loops: CDR1 SGHTA, CDR2 FQGNSA. The CDR3 here is CASSSSGFYGYTF. The CDR3 bases are TGTGCCAGCAGCTCATCAGGGTTCTATGGCTACACCTTC.

The J gene is TRBJ1-5, the V gene TRBV7-2, with a tentative D call TRBD1 (5 bases). From germline, CDR1 is SGHTA and CDR2 FQGNSA. The CDR3 covers 16 residues. V lost 1 base to trimming and J lost 0 bases, with 10 bases between them. The CDR3 DNA sequence: TGTGCCAGCAGCTTAGTAGCGGGGGTTAGCAATCAGCCCCAGCATTTT. This sequence encodes CASSLVAGVSNQPQHF. Supplemented by reference TRBV7-2 and TRBJ1-5, the full variable domain reads GAGVSQSPSNKVTEKGKDVELRCDPISGHTALYWYRQSLGQGLEFLIYFQGNSAPDKSGLPSDRFSAERTGGSVSTLTIQRTQQEDSAVYLCASSLVAGVSNQPQHFGDGTRLSIL.

This sequence joins TRBV18 and TRBJ1-2, with a weak D call TRBD1 (5 bases). This CDR3 spans 14 amino acids. Between the trimmed V and J ends, which lost 3 bases and 5 bases, there was a span of 13 bases. CDR1 and CDR2 from the germline V gene are KGHSH and LQKENI. This CDR3 is CASSPGLPVYGYTF. The CDR3 nucleotides are TGTGCCAGCTCACCGGGACTGCCTGTTTATGGCTACACCTTC.

This clone was detected many times. The chain uses TRBV27 and TRBJ1-2, with 10 bases identical to TRBD1. The V and J ends lost 4 bases and 7 bases, in that order; junction bases with no gene match: 3. CDR1 is MNHEY, CDR2 SMNVEV, per germline (reference sequence). The CDR3 loop spans 13 amino acids. CDR3 nucleotides: TGTGCCAGCAGTTCGACAGGGGGCCTTGGCTACACCTTC. Residues: CASSSTGGLGYTF.

V gene TRBV5-4 combines with J gene TRBJ2-7, with D possibly TRBD2 on 6 matching bases. The V end lost 3 bases, the J end lost 0 bases, and 10 bases lay between the germline ends. The CDR3 totals 14 residues. Germline loops: CDR1 SGHNT, CDR2 YYREEE (reference sequence). CDR3 nucleotide sequence: TGTGCCAGCAGCTCCCTGGGAGGCTCCTACGAGCAGTACTTC. Translation gives CASSSLGGSYEQYF.

J is TRBJ1-2 and V is TRBV7-9; 8 bases align to TRBD1. This CDR3 is 15 amino acids long. Germline assignment: CDR1 SEHNR and CDR2 FQNEAQ (reference sequence). Germline trimming cut 0 bases from V and 3 bases from J; bases unmatched to any gene: 3. CDR3 coding DNA: TGTGCCAGCAGCTTAGCAGGACAGGGACACTATGGCTACACCTTC. Translating it yields CASSLAGQGHYGYTF.

This chain uses TRBV11-2 with TRBJ2-1; 12 bases line up with TRBD2. Trimming cost V 5 bases and J 4 bases; bases outside gene matches: 3. Germline loops: CDR1 SGHAT, CDR2 FQNNGV. The CDR3 runs 15 residues. In DNA form, the CDR3 reads TGTGCCAGCAGCCTACTAGCGGGAGGATACAATGAGCAGTTCTTC. As protein: CASSLLAGGYNEQFF. Based on the CDR3 plus reference TRBV11-2 and TRBJ2-1, the full variable domain is EAGVAQSPRYKIIEKRQSVAFWCNPISGHATLYWYQQILGQGPKLLIQFQNNGVVDDSQLPKDRFSAERLKGVDSTLKIQPAKLEDSAVYLCASSLLAGGYNEQFFGPGTRLTVL.

CDR3 coding DNA: TGTGCCAGCAGCTTCGGTGACTCCTACGAGCAGTACTTC. This codes for CASSFGDSYEQYF. The chain combines TRBV11-3 with TRBJ2-7, with D unclear. The V gene's germline CDR1 is SGHNT and CDR2 YENEEA. The CDR3 covers 13 residues. The ends were cut back, 3 bases at V and 0 bases at J, with 6 bases in the middle.

V and J are TRBV4-3 and TRBJ2-1, with 8 bases matching TRBD2. CDR1 is LGHNA, CDR2 YSLEER, per germline. Unmatched junction bases numbered 5, after V lost 0 bases and J lost 10 bases. This CDR3 is 14 amino acids long. CDR3 coding DNA: TGCGCCAGCAGCCAAGACGGGGGGGTGGTGGAGCAGTTCTTC. It codes for CASSQDGGVVEQFF.

The CDR3 loop is CASSTLAGVEQFF. The CDR3, as DNA: TGTGCCAGCAGTACCTTAGCGGGAGTGGAGCAGTTCTTC. The gene calls are TRBV2 and TRBJ2-1, with 9 bases identical to TRBD2. Trimming took 5 bases from V and 10 from J; bases not matched to a gene: 6. CDR3 size: 13 residues. Germline-derived CDR1 and CDR2 are SNHLY and FYNNEI.

Notes on this clone: At one end, the junction sequence differs from germline, possibly due to a read error. This chain uses TRBV2 with TRBJ1-1; 11 bases line up with TRBD1. The CDR3 is 13 amino acids. Germline V lookup: CDR1 SNHLY, CDR2 FYNNEI. The CDR3 reads CARSGQGAFEAFF. The CDR3 DNA is TGTGCCCGCAGCGGACAGGGGGCGTTTGAAGCTTTCTTT.

This chain joins TRBV21-1 and TRBJ2-3; TRBD2 was called by the table and not checked on the DNA. TRBV21-1 is recorded as a pseudogene. This CDR3 has 14 residues. The CDR3, as DNA: TGTGCGAGCAGGGGACGGGAGGGCGCGCCGACGCAGTATTTT. Amino acids: CASRGREGAPTQYF.

The chain links TRBV27 to TRBJ1-6; 11 bases line up with TRBD1. Germline assignment: CDR1 MNHEY and CDR2 SMNVEV (reference sequence). This CDR3 contains 17 residues. The trim removed 6 bases at V and 0 bases at J, leaving 4 bases unmatched. The CDR3 region has the DNA TGTGCCAGCAGCCGCGGGACAGGGGGCTCCTATAATTCACCCCTCCACTTT. Translating gives CASSRGTGGSYNSPLHF.

V usage is TRBV7-3 and J usage is TRBJ1-6; D may be TRBD1 (6 bases). The CDR3 spans 15 residues. V was trimmed by 2 bases and J by 6 bases, leaving 11 bases between them. Looked up from germline, CDR1 is SGHTA and CDR2 is FQGTGA. This CDR3 reads CASSLLGGRNSPLHF. CDR3 DNA sequence: TGTGCCAGCAGCTTATTGGGGGGGCGTAATTCACCCCTCCACTTT.

The chain recombines TRBV18 with TRBJ2-5; D possibly corresponds to TRBD1 (6 bases). With 6 bases removed from V and 0 bases from J, the gap between germline ends came to 8 bases. Germline V gene data show CDR1 as KGHSH and CDR2 as LQKENI. CDR3 length equals 13 residues. CDR3 protein: CASSGQNQETQYF. The CDR3 region has the DNA TGTGCCAGCTCCGGACAGAACCAAGAGACCCAGTACTTC.

The V gene is TRBV27, the J gene TRBJ1-5; 9 bases align to TRBD1. Trimming cost V 5 bases and J 5 bases; bases outside gene matches: 4. This CDR3 comprises 14 residues. CDR1 MNHEY and CDR2 SMNVEV come from the germline V gene (reference sequence). CDR3 bases: TGTGCCAGCAGTCCGGGACAGGGAGATCAGCCCCAGCATTTT. Residues: CASSPGQGDQPQHF.